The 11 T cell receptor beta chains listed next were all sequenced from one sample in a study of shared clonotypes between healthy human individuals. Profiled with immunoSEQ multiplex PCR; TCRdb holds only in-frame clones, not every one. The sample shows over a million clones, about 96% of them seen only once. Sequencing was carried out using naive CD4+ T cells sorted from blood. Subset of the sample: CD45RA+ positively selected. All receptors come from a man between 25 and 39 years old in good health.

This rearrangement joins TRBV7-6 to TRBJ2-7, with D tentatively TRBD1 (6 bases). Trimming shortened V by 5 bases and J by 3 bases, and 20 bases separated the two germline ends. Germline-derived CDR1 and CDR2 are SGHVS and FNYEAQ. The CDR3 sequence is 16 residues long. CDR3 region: CASSPISGQGSYEQYF. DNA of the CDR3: TGTGCCAGCAGCCCCATATCGGGGCAGGGGAGCTACGAGCAGTACTTC.

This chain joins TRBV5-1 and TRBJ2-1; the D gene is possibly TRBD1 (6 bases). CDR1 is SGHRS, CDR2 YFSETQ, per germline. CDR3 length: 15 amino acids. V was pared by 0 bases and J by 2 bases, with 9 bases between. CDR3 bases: TGCGCCAGCAGCTTGGCGGACAGCCCCTACAATGAGCAGTTCTTC. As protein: CASSLADSPYNEQFF.

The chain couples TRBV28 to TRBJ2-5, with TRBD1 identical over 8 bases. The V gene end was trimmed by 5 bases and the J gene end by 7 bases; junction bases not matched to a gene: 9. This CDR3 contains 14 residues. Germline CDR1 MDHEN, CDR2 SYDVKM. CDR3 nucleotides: TGTGCCAGCAGTGCGACAGGGGTGATCGTGACCCAGTACTTC. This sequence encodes CASSATGVIVTQYF. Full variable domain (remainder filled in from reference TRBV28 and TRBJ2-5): DVKVTQSSRYLVKRTGEKVFLECVQDMDHENMFWYRQDPGLGLRLIYFSYDVKMKEKGDIPEGYSVSREKKERFSLILESASTNQTSMYLCASSATGVIVTQYFGPGTRLLVL.

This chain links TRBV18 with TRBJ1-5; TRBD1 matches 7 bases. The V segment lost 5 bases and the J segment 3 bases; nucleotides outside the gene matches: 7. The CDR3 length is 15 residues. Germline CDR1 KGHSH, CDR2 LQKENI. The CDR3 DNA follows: TGTGCCAGCTCAGGTCAGGGGGACCCCAATCAGCCCCAGCATTTT. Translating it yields CASSGQGDPNQPQHF. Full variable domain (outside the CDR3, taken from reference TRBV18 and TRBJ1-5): NAGVMQNPRHLVRRRGQEARLRCSPMKGHSHVYWYRQLPEEGLKFMVYLQKENIIDESGMPKERFSAEFPKEGPSILRIQQVVRGDSAAYFCASSGQGDPNQPQHFGDGTRLSIL.

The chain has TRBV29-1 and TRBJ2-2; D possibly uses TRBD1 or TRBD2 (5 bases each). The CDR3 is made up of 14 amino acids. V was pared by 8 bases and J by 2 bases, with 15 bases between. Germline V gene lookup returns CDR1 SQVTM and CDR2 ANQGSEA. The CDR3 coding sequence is TGCAGCTCGGGGTGGGGGAGTAACACCGGGGAGCTGTTTTTT. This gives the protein CSSGWGSNTGELFF.

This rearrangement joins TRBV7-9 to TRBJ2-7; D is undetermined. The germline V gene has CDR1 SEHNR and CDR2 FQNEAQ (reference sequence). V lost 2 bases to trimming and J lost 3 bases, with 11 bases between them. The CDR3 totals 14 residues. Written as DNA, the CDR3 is TGTGCCAGCAGCTTAAGGACCTCCGACTACGAGCAGTACTTC. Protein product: CASSLRTSDYEQYF. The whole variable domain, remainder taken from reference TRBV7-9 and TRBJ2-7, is DTGVSQNPRHKITKRGQNVTFRCDPISEHNRLYWYRQTLGQGPEFLTYFQNEAQLEKSRLLSDRFSAERPKGSFSTLEIQRTEQGDSAMYLCASSLRTSDYEQYFGPGTRLTVT.

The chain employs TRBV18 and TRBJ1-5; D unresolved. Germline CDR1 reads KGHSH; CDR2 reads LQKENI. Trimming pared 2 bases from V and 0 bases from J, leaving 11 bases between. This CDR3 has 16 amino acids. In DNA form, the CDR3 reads TGTGCCAGCTCACCAGTCTACGGGAATAGCAATCAGCCCCAGCATTTT. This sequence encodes CASSPVYGNSNQPQHF. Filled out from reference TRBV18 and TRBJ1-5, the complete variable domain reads NAGVMQNPRHLVRRRGQEARLRCSPMKGHSHVYWYRQLPEEGLKFMVYLQKENIIDESGMPKERFSAEFPKEGPSILRIQQVVRGDSAAYFCASSPVYGNSNQPQHFGDGTRLSIL.

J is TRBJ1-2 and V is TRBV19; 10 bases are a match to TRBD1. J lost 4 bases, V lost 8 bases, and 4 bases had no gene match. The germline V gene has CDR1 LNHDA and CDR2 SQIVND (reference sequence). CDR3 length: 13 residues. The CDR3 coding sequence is TGTGCCAGTCGGGGACAGGGGAGCTATGGCTACACCTTC. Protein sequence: CASRGQGSYGYTF.

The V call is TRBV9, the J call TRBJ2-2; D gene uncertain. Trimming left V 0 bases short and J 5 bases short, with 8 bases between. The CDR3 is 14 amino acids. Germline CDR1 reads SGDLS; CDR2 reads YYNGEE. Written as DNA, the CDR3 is TGTGCCAGCAGCGTAGCGCCTCGGACCGGGGAGCTGTTTTTT. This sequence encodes CASSVAPRTGELFF.

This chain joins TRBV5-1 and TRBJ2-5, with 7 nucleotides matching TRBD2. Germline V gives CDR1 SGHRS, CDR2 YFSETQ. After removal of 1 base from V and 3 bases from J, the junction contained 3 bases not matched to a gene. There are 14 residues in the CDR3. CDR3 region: CASSLFLAEETQYF. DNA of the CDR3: TGCGCCAGCAGCTTGTTTCTAGCGGAAGAGACCCAGTACTTC.

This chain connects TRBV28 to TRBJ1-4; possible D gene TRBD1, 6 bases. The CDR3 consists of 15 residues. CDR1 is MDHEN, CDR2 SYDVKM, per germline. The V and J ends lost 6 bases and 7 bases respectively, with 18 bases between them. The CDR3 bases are TGTGCCAGCAGCGACAGGTTGGGGGCTGGTGAAAAACTGTTTTTT. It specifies CASSDRLGAGEKLFF.